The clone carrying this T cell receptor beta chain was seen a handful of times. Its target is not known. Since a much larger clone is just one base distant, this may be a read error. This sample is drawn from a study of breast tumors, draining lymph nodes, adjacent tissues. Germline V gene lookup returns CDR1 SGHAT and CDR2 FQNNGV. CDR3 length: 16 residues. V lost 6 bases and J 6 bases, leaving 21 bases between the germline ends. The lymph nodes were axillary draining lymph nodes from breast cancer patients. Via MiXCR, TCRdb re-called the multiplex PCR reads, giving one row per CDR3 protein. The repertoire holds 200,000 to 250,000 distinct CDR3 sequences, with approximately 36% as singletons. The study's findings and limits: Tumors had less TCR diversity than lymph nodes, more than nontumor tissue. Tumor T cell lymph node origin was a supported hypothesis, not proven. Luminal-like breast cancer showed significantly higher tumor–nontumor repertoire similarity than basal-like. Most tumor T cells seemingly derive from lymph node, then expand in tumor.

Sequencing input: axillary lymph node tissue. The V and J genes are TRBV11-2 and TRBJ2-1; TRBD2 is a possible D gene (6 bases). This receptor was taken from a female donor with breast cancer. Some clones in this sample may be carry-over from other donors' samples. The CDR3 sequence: CASRDGGGTVGNEQFF. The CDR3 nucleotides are TGTGCCAGCAGAGACGGTGGCGGGACGGTCGGCAATGAGCAGTTCTTC.